These 14 T cell receptor beta chains were all obtained from the same sample, sequenced in a study of persistence of HIV-infected CD4 T cells (TCRdb year 2020). The antigens of these receptors remain unknown. The sample's treatment or condition, from its label and the paper: suppressive antiretroviral therapy. As a nonspecific positive control representing the CD4+ T cell repertoire, the cells were stimulated with anti-CD3/anti-CD28 magnetic beads. CD4+ T cells that responded were sorted based on upregulation of both CD40 ligand and CD69. The immunoSEQ hsTCRB assay version 4, run in survey mode, was used to sequence TCRbeta repertoires from genomic DNA. The table was pulled from immuneACCESS by TCRdb, which kept in-frame rearrangements only. Such tables lose some clones; where checked, under half of the loss comes from unresolved V genes, and the rest has no known cause. This sample comprises approximately 44,000 clones, 80% to 90% of them detected only once. The leading ten clones occupy approximately 1% of the sample.

The input for sequencing was CD4+ T cells sorted from PBMCs after approximately 19-hour stimulation, taken from a patient who received antiretroviral therapy. The cell subset or site label on this specimen signifies: CD40L+CD69+ CD4 T cells responding to anti-CD3/anti-CD28 beads, representing the overall repertoire. These receptors were taken from an adult man with HIV who was CMV-seropositive.

The chain has TRBV28 and TRBJ2-7; D is unclear. V gave up 5 bases and J gave up 2 bases, with 10 bases separating them. CDR3 length: 13 amino acids. From germline, CDR1 is MDHEN and CDR2 SYDVKM. The CDR3 region has the DNA TGTGCCAGCAGTAAAGCCGCCCCCTACGAGCAGTACTTC. Translating gives CASSKAAPYEQYF.

This chain connects TRBV7-8 to TRBJ1-4, with TRBD1 as a possible D gene (5 bases). The V end lost 5 bases, the J end lost 0 bases, and 13 bases lay between the germline ends. There are 16 residues in the CDR3. Germline V lookup: CDR1 SGHVS, CDR2 FQNEAQ. For the CDR3, the DNA is TGTGCCAGCAGCCCTGGTACAGGTCCAACTAATGAAAAACTGTTTTTT. Amino acid sequence: CASSPGTGPTNEKLFF.

The V call is TRBV5-1, the J call TRBJ1-2, with TRBD1 matching over 7 bases. The germline gives CDR1 SGHRS, CDR2 YFSETQ. This CDR3 spans 14 amino acids. Trimming removed 0 bases from V and 4 bases from J; junction bases left unmatched: 3. In DNA form, the CDR3 reads TGCGCCAGCAGCTTGGATCAGGGGGGCTATGGCTACACCTTC. Its protein is CASSLDQGGYGYTF.

The rearrangement uses TRBV6-5 and TRBJ1-6; TRBD1 might be the D (6 bases). V was clipped by 6 bases and J by 1 base, with 13 bases between them. CDR3 size: 16 residues. The germline CDR1 and CDR2 sequences are MNHEY and SVGAGI. The CDR3 is CASRYRVRSYNSPLHF. For the CDR3, the DNA is TGTGCCAGCAGGTACAGGGTTCGGTCCTATAATTCACCCCTCCACTTT.

This rearrangement joins TRBV2 to TRBJ2-1; D is possibly TRBD1 (6 bases). The CDR3 totals 18 residues. From germline, CDR1 is SNHLY and CDR2 FYNNEI. V gave up 4 bases and J gave up 15 bases, with 34 bases separating them. CDR3: CASSVFGDISKTGSAVFF. CDR3 in DNA: TGTGCCAGCAGTGTTTTTGGGGATATATCAAAGACAGGATCCGCCGTGTTCTTC.

The gene calls are TRBV5-1 and TRBJ2-3, with TRBD2 matching 8 bases. This CDR3 is built from 16 residues. J was trimmed by 2 bases and V by 1 base; bases with no gene match: 6. The germline V gene has CDR1 SGHRS and CDR2 YFSETQ. The CDR3 loop reads CASSLYQAGATDTQYF. In DNA form, the CDR3 reads TGCGCCAGCAGCTTGTATCAAGCGGGGGCCACAGATACGCAGTATTTT.

The rearrangement links TRBV7-3 to TRBJ2-7; 14 bases are shared with TRBD2. The CDR3 is 14 amino acids. CDR1 and CDR2 (germline): SGHTA, FQGTGA. Losses at the gene ends were 4 bases for V and 7 bases for J; bases not matched to a gene: 3. The DNA for the CDR3 is TGTGCCAGCAGCTCGGGACTAGCGGGGGAAGAGCAGTACTTC. It is translated as CASSSGLAGEEQYF.

The CDR3: CASSEFSQVEPQHF. CDR3 bases: TGTGCCAGCAGTGAATTTTCACAGGTCGAGCCCCAGCATTTT. This sequence joins TRBV2 and TRBJ1-5; possibly TRBD1 for D (5 bases). V was clipped by 2 bases and J by 8 bases, with 13 bases between them. The CDR3 covers 14 residues. Per germline, CDR1 SNHLY and CDR2 FYNNEI.

V usage is TRBV6-5 and J usage is TRBJ1-2; weak D call: TRBD1 (5 bases). Trimming shortened V by 4 bases and J by 8 bases, and 17 bases separated the two germline ends. CDR3 length: 14 residues. Germline V gene data show CDR1 as MNHEY and CDR2 as SVGAGI. In DNA, the CDR3 is TGTGCCAGCAGTTTGGGAGACAGTAACCGGGGCTACACCTTC. Its translation is CASSLGDSNRGYTF.

The chain recombines TRBV2 with TRBJ2-2; no firm D call. The CDR3 sequence is 14 residues long. Trimming stripped 6 bases from V and 5 bases from J, with 13 bases between. The germline V gene has CDR1 SNHLY and CDR2 FYNNEI. CDR3 coding DNA: TGTGCCAGCAGAAACCCAGAATCGACCGGGGAGCTGTTTTTT. This codes for CASRNPESTGELFF.

This sequence joins TRBV5-4 and TRBJ1-5, with 10 bases fitting TRBD1. J gave up 7 bases and V 1 base, and 2 bases lay outside the gene matches. Germline assignment: CDR1 SGHNT and CDR2 YYREEE (reference sequence). The length of the CDR3 is 14 residues. The CDR3 is CASSLQGQGQPQHF. The DNA of the CDR3 is TGTGCCAGCAGCTTGCAGGGACAGGGGCAGCCCCAGCATTTT.

The chain is built from TRBV19 and TRBJ2-6, with D unresolved. This CDR3 spans 15 amino acids. V was pared by 6 bases and J by 0 bases, with 9 bases between. Germline CDR1 LNHDA, CDR2 SQIVND (reference sequence). The CDR3 here is CASSAQDSGANVLTF. CDR3 in DNA: TGTGCCAGTAGCGCGCAGGACTCTGGGGCCAACGTCCTGACTTTC.

As DNA, the CDR3 is TGTGCCAGCAGTTTAAAAGTCGCTTCGGATGGCTACACCTTC. As protein: CASSLKVASDGYTF. V and J are TRBV28 and TRBJ1-2, with D uncertain. Germline V gene data show CDR1 as MDHEN and CDR2 as SYDVKM. This CDR3 region has 14 residues. Trimming removed 2 bases from V and 6 bases from J, with 13 bases in between.

This rearrangement joins TRBV20-1 to TRBJ1-3; tentative D call: TRBD1 (5 bases). The V end was cut by 3 bases, the J end by 1 base, with 16 bases between. This CDR3 is 16 amino acids long. Germline assignment: CDR1 DFQATT and CDR2 SNEGSKA (reference sequence). The CDR3 protein is CSASRRGRGSGNTIYF. DNA of the CDR3: TGCAGTGCTAGTCGGAGGGGTAGGGGATCTGGAAACACCATATATTTT.